A single TCR beta chain is shown here with its context. Its antigen is undetermined. The entry originates in a study of T-cell memory formation after mild COVID-19. Looking at the study overall: Largely donor-specific sequence clusters came from a couple of donors.

5'RACE with constant-segment primers yielded barcoded, UMI-tagged TCR alpha and TCR beta cDNA libraries. TCRdb reprocessed the 5' RACE reads with MiXCR, giving one entry per CDR3 protein. Counted here are about 350,000 distinct CDR3 sequences, 20% to 25% occurring once; the ten biggest clones make up roughly 21%. General observations from the study: Among contracting clones, CD4+ were mainly CM/EM and CD8+ enriched in EMRA.

Specimen: PBMCs or a T cell subset sorted from them (not recorded which). This TCR derives from a young man who had mild COVID-19 (a few samples of this study predate the infection). Cell type and time point are not known.

Here the CDR3 reads CASSESDRAQPQHF. The CDR3 DNA reads TGCGCCAGCAGTGAGTCGGACAGGGCGCAGCCCCAGCATTTT. This chain connects TRBV10-2 to TRBJ1-5; 8 positions agree with TRBD1. V dropped 0 bases and J dropped 7; count of bases not matched to a gene: 2. The CDR3 runs 14 residues. Looked up from germline, CDR1 is WSHSY and CDR2 is SAAADI.